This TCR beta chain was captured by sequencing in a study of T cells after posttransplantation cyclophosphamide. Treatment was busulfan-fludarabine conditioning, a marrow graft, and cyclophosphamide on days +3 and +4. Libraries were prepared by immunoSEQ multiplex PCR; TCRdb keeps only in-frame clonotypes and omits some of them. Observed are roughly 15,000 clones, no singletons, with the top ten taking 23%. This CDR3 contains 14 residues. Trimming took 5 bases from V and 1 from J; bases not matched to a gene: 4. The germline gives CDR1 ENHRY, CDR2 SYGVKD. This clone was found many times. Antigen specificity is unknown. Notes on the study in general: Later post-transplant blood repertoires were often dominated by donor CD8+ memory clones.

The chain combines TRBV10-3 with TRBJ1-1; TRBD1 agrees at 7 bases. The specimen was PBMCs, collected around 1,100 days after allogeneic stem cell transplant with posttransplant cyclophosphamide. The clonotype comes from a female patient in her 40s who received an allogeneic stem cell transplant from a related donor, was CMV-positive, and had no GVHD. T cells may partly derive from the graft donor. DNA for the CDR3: TGTGCCATCAGTCGACAGGGCCCGAACACTGAAGCTTTCTTT. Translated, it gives CAISRQGPNTEAFF.